This T cell receptor beta chain originates from a study of cytomegalovirus exposure and HLA in healthy donors. The primer mix had 60 Vbeta and 13 Jbeta primers. Sequencing was performed with immunoSEQ multiplex PCR; in TCRdb, only in-frame clones are kept and a portion is missing. This sample carries about 140,000 clones, 80% to 85% of them seen once, and the ten largest clones take about 1.3%. Study outcomes and limitations: Cytomegalovirus association was listed for about 150 TCR beta chains. Excluded: some indistinguishable V segments such as TRBV6-2 and TRBV6-3. Whilst most TCR sequences proved rare, a subset of public TCRs occurred across many donors. Across donors, sequencing depth was assumed by presence/absence analyses to be roughly uniform.

In germline, CDR1 is SGHRS, CDR2 YFSETQ. This CDR3 contains 15 residues. The ends lost 4 bases at V and 4 bases at J; junction bases unmatched: 10. For this clone: What it binds is unknown.

The V call is TRBV5-1, the J call TRBJ2-7, with 8 positions matching TRBD2. Sequenced material: PBMCs. The sequence came from a female donor in good health and CMV-seronegative. CDR3 protein: CASSPTGGRSYEQYF. The CDR3 nucleotides read TGCGCCAGCAGCCCTACGGGAGGGCGTTCTTACGAGCAGTACTTC. The full variable domain, rest sourced from reference TRBV5-1 and TRBJ2-7, is KAGVTQTPRYLIKTRGQQVTLSCSPISGHRSVSWYQQTPGQGLQFLFEYFSETQRNKGNFPGRFSGRQFSNSRSEMNVSTLELGDSALYLCASSPTGGRSYEQYFGPGTRLTVT.